This TCR beta chain was sequenced for a study of early T cells in non-severe SARS-CoV-2 infection. This CDR3 spans 17 amino acids. Germline assignment: CDR1 LGHNA and CDR2 YSLEER. V lost 1 base and J lost 5; bases outside the gene matches: 8. Each single cDNA molecule received a unique molecular identifier. MiXCR, applied by TCRdb to the 5' RACE reads, yields one record per CDR3 protein. Of roughly 110,000 distinct CDR3 sequences listed, around 10% are singletons. The sample was whole blood. The chain carries TRBV4-3 and TRBJ2-5, with TRBD2 matching 12 bases. This clonotype originated in an adult who was a healthcare worker with PCR-confirmed SARS-CoV-2 infection or an uninfected control (not recorded which). In nucleotides, the CDR3 is TGCGCCAGCAGCCAAGTTGGCACTAGCGGGAGGTTCGAGACCCAGTACTTC. As protein: CASSQVGTSGRFETQYF.